The T cell receptor (beta chain) under discussion was sequenced for a study of control samples from healthy donors and cancer patients. There are 13 residues in the CDR3. CDR1 and CDR2 from the germline V gene are MNHEY and SVGAGI. V was clipped by 8 bases and J by 7 bases; unmatched bases: 9. TCRdb's copy holds only in-frame clones and misses some; the assay was immunoSEQ multiplex PCR. The table has 150,000 to 200,000 clones, around nine tenths seen once; the top ten hold over 1.5%. The source of this sequence is a man in his late teens or twenties in good health. The specimen was blood. This chain connects TRBV6-5 to TRBJ1-2; 8 positions match TRBD1. The DNA for the CDR3 is TGTGCCAGCTCTTACGACAGGGGAAGTGGCTACACCTTC. It specifies CASSYDRGSGYTF.